Listed below are T cell receptor beta chains from one sample, sequenced in a study of CD8+ T cells in alopecia areata. Sequencing was performed with immunoSEQ multiplex PCR; in TCRdb, only in-frame clones are kept and a portion is missing. This repertoire shows fewer than 250,000 clones, 45% to 65% found once; its top ten account for roughly 0.7%. This specimen consisted of CD4+ T cells sorted from blood, obtained at week 4, from a patient treated with tofacitinib. These TCRs come from a human donor with alopecia areata. Each CDR3 is given with its conserved first and last residue. A D gene is named only where the DNA matches it firmly. Clone size appears in some rows only: once, few, many, or a class for an expanded clone.

abundance: NA
d_gene: NA
v_gene: TRBV6-5
len: 13
j_gene: TRBJ2-7
CDR3aa: CATSRRALYEQYF
CDR3nt: TGTGCCACCTCTCGCCGGGCTCTATACGAGCAGTACTTC

abundance: NA
d_gene: TRBD1
v_gene: TRBV30
len: 11
j_gene: TRBJ2-5
CDR3aa: CAWSGTGPQYF
CDR3nt: TGTGCCTGGAGTGGGACAGGCCCTCAGTACTTC

abundance: NA
d_gene: TRBD2
v_gene: TRBV27
len: 14
j_gene: TRBJ2-1
CDR3aa: CASKTSGRDNEQFF
CDR3nt: TGTGCCAGCAAGACTAGCGGGAGGGACAATGAGCAGTTCTTC

abundance: few
d_gene: NA
v_gene: TRBV18
len: 13
j_gene: TRBJ2-7
CDR3aa: CASSPGLGDEQYF
CDR3nt: TGTGCCAGCTCACCCGGTTTAGGGGACGAGCAGTACTTC

abundance: few
d_gene: TRBD2
v_gene: TRBV19
len: 15
j_gene: TRBJ2-4
CDR3aa: CASSSILAGQNIQYF
CDR3nt: TGTGCCAGTAGTTCCATACTAGCGGGACAAAACATTCAGTACTTC

abundance: few
d_gene: TRBD1
v_gene: TRBV7-2
len: 15
j_gene: TRBJ2-7
CDR3aa: CASSYRDRGLYEQYF
CDR3nt: TGTGCCAGCAGCTACCGGGACAGGGGGCTATACGAGCAGTACTTC

abundance: NA
d_gene: TRBD2
v_gene: TRBV2
len: 15
j_gene: TRBJ2-2
CDR3aa: CASRRGLEGTGELFF
CDR3nt: TGTGCCAGCAGGAGGGGACTAGAAGGCACCGGGGAGCTGTTTTTT

abundance: few
d_gene: NA
v_gene: TRBV29-1
len: 13
j_gene: TRBJ1-4
CDR3aa: CSVEAGVREKLFF
CDR3nt: TGCAGCGTTGAGGCAGGGGTGAGGGAAAAACTGTTTTTT

abundance: NA
d_gene: TRBD2
v_gene: TRBV5-8
len: 14
j_gene: TRBJ2-7
CDR3aa: CATLPSGRIYEQYF
CDR3nt: TGTGCCACCCTCCCTAGCGGGAGGATATACGAGCAGTACTTC

abundance: NA
d_gene: NA
v_gene: TRBV5-4
len: 13
j_gene: TRBJ2-3
CDR3aa: CASSPAFGDTQYF
CDR3nt: TGTGCCAGCAGCCCTGCTTTTGGGGATACGCAGTATTTT

abundance: once
d_gene: TRBD2
v_gene: TRBV10-1
len: 13
j_gene: TRBJ2-7
CDR3aa: CASGGLRRNEQYF
CDR3nt: TGCGCCAGCGGGGGACTACGGAGAAACGAGCAGTACTTC

abundance: few
d_gene: NA
v_gene: TRBV19
len: 13
j_gene: TRBJ1-2
CDR3aa: CASNVGGNYGYTF
CDR3nt: TGTGCCAGTAATGTAGGAGGTAACTATGGCTACACCTTC

abundance: once
d_gene: NA
v_gene: TRBV7-3
len: 13
j_gene: TRBJ1-2
CDR3aa: CASSTDSNYGYTF
CDR3nt: TGTGCCAGCAGCACGGACAGTAACTATGGCTACACCTTC

abundance: once
d_gene: TRBD2
v_gene: TRBV29-1
len: 11
j_gene: TRBJ2-1
CDR3aa: CSVRTSLEQFF
CDR3nt: TGCAGCGTTCGGACTAGTCTAGAGCAGTTCTTC

abundance: NA
d_gene: NA
v_gene: TRBV29-1
len: 12
j_gene: TRBJ2-7
CDR3aa: CSVGIRAYEQYF
CDR3nt: TGCAGCGTAGGGATAAGGGCCTACGAGCAGTACTTC

abundance: NA
d_gene: TRBD1
v_gene: TRBV5-1
len: 15
j_gene: TRBJ2-1
CDR3aa: CASRGTGRIENEQFF
CDR3nt: TGCGCCAGCAGGGGGACAGGGAGAATAGAGAATGAGCAGTTCTTC

abundance: once
d_gene: NA
v_gene: TRBV7-2
len: 15
j_gene: TRBJ1-1
CDR3aa: CASSPGVRENTEAFF
CDR3nt: TGTGCCAGCAGCCCAGGGGTCAGGGAGAACACTGAAGCTTTCTTT